The 21 T cell receptor beta chains reported below all come from one sample, sequenced in a study of CD8+CD57+ T cells in acquired aplastic anemia. Both TCR beta VDJ combination and CDR3 sequence profiling were carried out. Genomic DNA was the template for this profiling. TCRdb itself ran the reads through MiXCR, one entry per CDR3 protein. The repertoire holds fewer than 250,000 distinct CDR3 sequences, with around 45% as singletons. In patients chosen for sequencing, flow cytometry had shown CD8+CD57+ cell expansion. Specimen: sorted CD4+, CD8+, or CD8+CD57+ T cells (not recorded which) from PBMCs. Every receptor here comes from a human donor with aplastic anemia.

There are many counts of this clonotype. V and J are TRBV25-1 and TRBJ1-5, with 10 positions matching TRBD1. The CDR3 covers 16 residues. V was pared by 4 bases and J by 2 bases, with 5 bases of the junction left unmatched. Germline CDR1 MGHDK, CDR2 SYGVNS. The CDR3 DNA reads TGTGCCAGCAGTGGGCAGGGGACAGGGGGCAATCAGCCCCAGCATTTT. Amino acid sequence: CASSGQGTGGNQPQHF.

This clonotype was seen a few times. This rearrangement joins TRBV2 to TRBJ1-5; D not certain. CDR1 and CDR2 from the germline V gene are SNHLY and FYNNEI. With 4 bases removed from V and 6 bases from J, the gap between germline ends came to 10 bases. The CDR3 loop spans 13 amino acids. This chain's CDR3 is CASSARVGQPQHF. The CDR3, as DNA: TGTGCCAGCAGTGCTAGGGTAGGTCAGCCCCAGCATTTT.

At least ten counts were recorded for this clonotype. This chain links TRBV12-3 or TRBV12-4 with TRBJ2-7, with D possibly TRBD2 on 7 matching bases. This CDR3 region has 16 residues. V gave up 3 bases and J gave up 5 bases, with 20 bases separating them. The CDR3 DNA reads as TGTGCCAGCAGTTTGAGTAGGGGGGGGAATTACAACGAGCAGTACTTC. Protein: CASSLSRGGNYNEQYF.

Concerning this clonotype itself: The junction shows a germline mismatch at one end, possibly a read error. The chain links TRBV15 to TRBJ2-3, with D maybe TRBD1 (6 bases). The germline gives CDR1 LNHNV, CDR2 YYDKDF (reference sequence). This CDR3 spans 16 amino acids. For the CDR3, the DNA is TGTGCCACCAGCCGAGAGGGGCAGGGGAGCACAGATACGCGGTATTTT. Translation gives CATSREGQGSTDTRYF.

Regarding this clonotype: This CDR3 fails to terminate in the conserved phenylalanine or tryptophan, so it likely reflects a read error. The DNA is left out, because the CDR3 cannot be placed on it with certainty; the CDR3 is given as TCRdb lists it. The rearrangement joins TRBV15 to TRBJ2-7; TRBD1, as called in the table, went unchecked against the DNA. Counting both end residues, the CDR3 totals 9 amino acids. Germline CDR1 and CDR2: LNHNV and YYDKDF (reference sequence). CDR3 amino acids: CATSRDGGS.

V usage is TRBV20-1 and J usage is TRBJ2-5, with TRBD1 matching over 7 bases. CDR3 length equals 14 residues. Trimming removed 1 base from V and 2 bases from J; junction bases left unmatched: 4. In germline, CDR1 is DFQATT, CDR2 SNEGSKA (reference sequence). The CDR3 DNA reads as TGCAGTGCTAGAGTAGGGACAGCGCAAGAGACCCAGTACTTC. Translating gives CSARVGTAQETQYF.

This clonotype was counted at least ten times. The chain has TRBV29-1 and TRBJ2-2; unclear D gene. V lost 5 bases to trimming and J lost 9 bases, with 10 bases between them. This CDR3 comprises 11 residues. Per the germline V gene, CDR1 is SQVTM and CDR2 is ANQGSEA. The CDR3 sequence is CSVFRHRELFF. The CDR3 bases are TGCAGCGTTTTTCGACACCGGGAGCTGTTTTTT.

This clonotype came up many times. The J gene is TRBJ2-5, the V gene TRBV6-5, with TRBD1 matching 9 bases. Germline CDR1 and CDR2: MNHEY and SVGAGI. V shed 6 bases, J shed 4 bases, and the junction held 9 bases outside the gene matches. The CDR3 has 15 residues. This CDR3 is CASRRTGVPRETQYF. As DNA, the CDR3 is TGTGCCAGCAGGAGGACAGGGGTCCCCCGAGAGACCCAGTACTTC.

Regarding this clonotype: One end of the junction fails to match germline, which may point to a read error. The chain has TRBV14 and TRBJ1-2; D is undetermined. Germline CDR1 is SGHDN and CDR2 is FVKESK. The CDR3 covers 14 residues. The CDR3 DNA follows: TGTGCCAGCAGCCAAGTTTCGACGGTCGCCCGTGTGGCCTTC. Protein sequence: CASSQVSTVARVAF. The full variable domain, rest sourced from reference TRBV14 and TRBJ1-2, is EAGVTQFPSHSVIEKGQTVTLRCDPISGHDNLYWYRRVMGKEIKFLLHFVKESKQDESGMPNNRFLAERTGGTYSTLKVQPAELEDSGVYFCASSQVSTVARVAFGSGTRLTVV.

This clonotype was seen repeatedly, ten times or more. V and J are TRBV4-1 and TRBJ2-5; TRBD2 matches at 13 bases. The length of the CDR3 is 15 residues. Germline CDR1 MGHRA, CDR2 YSYEKL. V dropped 3 bases and J dropped 5; count of bases not matched to a gene: 3. Here the CDR3 DNA reads TGCGCCAGCAGCCAGCCGGGACTAGCGGGGGAGACCCAGTACTTC. This codes for CASSQPGLAGETQYF.

This clonotype has only a few counts. This could be a read error, since a much larger clone is one nucleotide away. The chain has TRBV29-1 and TRBJ2-1, with 8 bases that match TRBD2. The CDR3 is 14 residues long. Per germline, CDR1 SQVTM and CDR2 ANQGSEA. V gave up 0 bases and J gave up 10 bases; unmatched junction bases: 8. The CDR3, as DNA: TGCAGCGTTGAAGATCTGCCTGGCGGGGGGGAGCAGTTCTTC. It specifies CSVEDLPGGGEQFF.

This clonotype was seen only a few times. It may be a read error: a sequence one base away is much more abundant. The conserved phenylalanine or tryptophan normally closing the CDR3 is absent here, so this likely arose from a read error. The rearrangement uses TRBV7-2 and TRBJ1-1; 7 nucleotides agree with TRBD1. V dropped 6 bases and J dropped 1; count of bases not matched to a gene: 8. Germline loops: CDR1 SGHTA, CDR2 FQGNSA. This CDR3 is built from 15 residues. CDR3 protein: CASRTYRDRNTEAFL. Written as DNA, the CDR3 is TGTGCCAGCAGGACGTACCGGGACAGGAACACTGAAGCTTTCCTT.

The V call is TRBV19, the J call TRBJ1-2; D ambiguous. Germline loops: CDR1 LNHDA, CDR2 SQIVND (reference sequence). The V gene lost 2 bases and the J gene lost 0 bases, with 4 bases spanning the gap. The CDR3 is made up of 13 amino acids. Here the CDR3 reads CASSIRTNYGYTF. The CDR3 DNA reads TGTGCCAGTAGTATAAGAACTAACTATGGCTACACCTTC.

In this sample, this clonotype turned up many times. This sequence joins TRBV20-1 and TRBJ2-7; D may be TRBD1 (5 bases). Germline V gene sequence: CDR1 DFQATT, CDR2 SNEGSKA (reference sequence). V was clipped by 0 bases and J by 6 bases, with 18 bases between them. The CDR3 spans 15 residues. The CDR3 sequence: CSARDPSRAYGEQYF. Here the CDR3 DNA reads TGCAGTGCTAGAGATCCCTCCAGGGCGTACGGCGAGCAGTACTTC.

This chain connects TRBV2 to TRBJ1-4, with 8 bases matching TRBD1. From germline, CDR1 is SNHLY and CDR2 FYNNEI. J lost 12 bases, V lost 6 bases, and 6 bases had no gene match. The CDR3 is 12 residues long. CDR3 sequence (DNA): TGTGCCAGCAGGGACAGGGAGGGGGAACTGTTTTTT. Translated: CASRDREGELFF.

Here the CDR3 reads CAISVDRGLAYEQYF. CDR3 DNA sequence: TGTGCCATCAGCGTAGACAGGGGGCTAGCCTACGAGCAGTACTTC. This rearrangement joins TRBV10-3 to TRBJ2-7, with TRBD1 matching over 10 bases. The trim removed 6 bases at V and 2 bases at J, leaving 7 bases unmatched. The CDR3 loop spans 15 amino acids. Looked up from germline, CDR1 is ENHRY and CDR2 is SYGVKD.

This clonotype was observed at least ten times. The J gene is TRBJ1-1, the V gene TRBV4-1; D not certain. The CDR3 is 14 residues long. From germline, CDR1 is MGHRA and CDR2 YSYEKL. Trimming cost V 2 bases and J 9 bases, with 16 bases left between them. The CDR3 sequence: CASSQSIGTLQAFF. CDR3 in DNA: TGCGCCAGCAGCCAATCCATCGGTACTCTCCAAGCTTTCTTT.

The V gene is TRBV7-9, the J gene TRBJ1-5, with 7 bases fitting TRBD1. V was clipped by 5 bases and J by 11 bases; unmatched bases: 12. Germline CDR1 and CDR2: SEHNR and FQNEAQ (reference sequence). The CDR3 is 14 amino acids. This CDR3 reads CASSTQDRQETQHF. Here the CDR3 DNA reads TGTGCCAGCAGCACCCAGGACAGGCAAGAGACCCAGCATTTT.

The genes are TRBV7-8 and TRBJ2-7; TRBD1 or TRBD2 may be the D gene (5 bases each). This CDR3 contains 14 residues. Germline V gene lookup returns CDR1 SGHVS and CDR2 FQNEAQ. The V end lost 5 bases, the J end lost 2 bases, and 13 bases lay between the germline ends. Written as DNA, the CDR3 is TGTGCCAGCAGCGCCTCCGGGACCACCTACGAGCAGTACTTC. This sequence encodes CASSASGTTYEQYF.

The CDR3 region has the DNA TGTGCCAGCAGCTTAAACAGGGGAGAGACCCAGTACTTC. Translating it yields CASSLNRGETQYF. V gene TRBV7-2 combines with J gene TRBJ2-5, with TRBD1 matching over 7 bases. This CDR3 contains 13 residues. Trimming cost V 2 bases and J 4 bases; bases outside gene matches: 1. Germline V CDR1 and CDR2: SGHTA, FQGNSA. The full variable domain, in which reference TRBV7-2 and TRBJ2-5 provide the parts outside the CDR3, is GAGVSQSPSNKVTEKGKDVELRCDPISGHTALYWYRQSLGQGLEFLIYFQGNSAPDKSGLPSDRFSAERTGGSVSTLTIQRTQQEDSAVYLCASSLNRGETQYFGPGTRLLVL.

The V gene is TRBV24-1, the J gene TRBJ1-4; unclear D gene. The germline V gene encodes CDR1 KGHDR and CDR2 SFDVKD. V was cut by 4 bases and J by 8 bases, with 19 bases left in between. The CDR3 is 16 residues long. In DNA form, the CDR3 reads TGTGCCACCAGTGACCCTCGAGGTCAAGAAGGCGAAAAACTGTTTTTT. Its translation: CATSDPRGQEGEKLFF.